This T cell receptor (beta chain) was recovered during a study of T cell responses to AZD1222 COVID-19 vaccine. Turning to the study itself: Doses given second, at about 4 or about 12 weeks, were pooled. Overall study results and limits: The CD4 TCRs associated with vaccination extended across spike and predominated at 160-218 and 743-854. It was only five to seven AZD1222 recipients who were seropositive at baseline.

Comment on this clone: Antigen: not known.

Sequenced by immunoSEQ multiplex PCR; TCRdb stores in-frame clones only, minus some. The top ten hold around 3% of the sample, which has around 180,000 clones, approximately 90% seen once. The germline V gene encodes CDR1 MNHEY and CDR2 SVGAGI. This CDR3 contains 15 residues. V shed 10 bases and J shed 9 bases, with 25 bases lying between them. This sample comprised peripheral blood, obtained on day 0 of AZD1222 vaccination. The TCR was taken from an adult in good health. V usage is TRBV6-5 and J usage is TRBJ2-1; a weak D match, TRBD1 (6 bases). CDR3 sequence: CATRARQGRRSEQFF. The CDR3 bases are TGTGCCACTAGGGCCCGCCAGGGGCGTCGAAGTGAGCAGTTCTTC.